The entry below describes one T cell receptor (beta chain). Its antigen is unidentified. This entry comes from a study of shared clonotypes between healthy human individuals. General study results and limits: Clonotypes not shared had lower generation probabilities than those common to all four donors. The diversity represented, both genetic and in exposure history, was limited by few donors. Clonotype sharing among donors, it was expected, would be affected by sequencing depth.

The CDR3 is 13 residues long. Per the germline V gene, CDR1 is SQVTM and CDR2 is ANQGSEA. Trimming took 8 bases from V and 6 from J; bases not matched to a gene: 10. Sequenced by immunoSEQ multiplex PCR; TCRdb stores in-frame clones only, minus some. This sample yields 600,000 to 700,000 clones, of which 73% are seen a single time; around 2% belongs to the top ten. The source is a woman aged 25 to 45 in good health. Source material: memory CD4+ T cells sorted from blood. Subset defined: CD45RA-negative fraction. The chain recombines TRBV29-1 with TRBJ2-7, with 10 bases matching TRBD1. The CDR3 loop is CSIFLGTGVEQYF. The CDR3 bases are TGCAGCATTTTCCTCGGGACAGGGGTCGAGCAGTACTTC.